Following are 14 T cell receptor beta chains from one sample sequenced in a study of cytomegalovirus exposure and HLA in healthy donors. PCR primers comprised 60 Vbeta and 13 Jbeta primers. Some clones are missing from TCRdb's copy, which holds only in-frame ones; the method was immunoSEQ multiplex PCR. The sample holds fewer than 200,000 clones, 75% to 85% seen once. Sequencing was performed on PBMCs. These receptors all stem from a woman aged 30 to 39 in good health and CMV-seropositive.

The chain employs TRBV28 and TRBJ2-7; D ambiguous. Trimming cost V 0 bases and J 0 bases, with 6 bases left between them. Germline values: CDR1 MDHEN, CDR2 SYDVKM. The CDR3 sequence is 14 residues long. This chain's CDR3 is CASSLWSPSYEQYF. The CDR3 DNA is TGTGCCAGCAGTTTATGGAGTCCCTCCTACGAGCAGTACTTC.

This clone was observed a few times. This chain connects TRBV5-1 to TRBJ1-2; TRBD1 matches 12 bases. Germline CDR1 SGHRS, CDR2 YFSETQ. J gave up 7 bases and V 4 bases, and 8 bases lay outside the gene matches. The CDR3 consists of 15 residues. This chain's CDR3 is CASSDPGQGASGYTF. CDR3 DNA: TGCGCCAGCAGCGACCCGGGACAGGGGGCTAGTGGCTACACCTTC. The variable domain in full, completed from reference TRBV5-1 and TRBJ1-2, reads KAGVTQTPRYLIKTRGQQVTLSCSPISGHRSVSWYQQTPGQGLQFLFEYFSETQRNKGNFPGRFSGRQFSNSRSEMNVSTLELGDSALYLCASSDPGQGASGYTFGSGTRLTVV.

The V call is TRBV29-1, the J call TRBJ2-2; 13 nucleotides align to TRBD2. Germline loops: CDR1 SQVTM, CDR2 ANQGSEA. After removal of 4 bases from V and 5 bases from J, the junction contained 10 bases not matched to a gene. CDR3 length: 17 amino acids. The CDR3 is CSVADTGTSGNTGELFF. For the CDR3, the DNA is TGCAGCGTTGCCGATACCGGGACTAGCGGGAATACCGGGGAGCTGTTTTTT.

The V call is TRBV7-2, the J call TRBJ1-3; 7 bases map to TRBD1. Trimming cost V 3 bases and J 0 bases; bases outside gene matches: 8. The CDR3 is made up of 17 amino acids. The germline V gene encodes CDR1 SGHTA and CDR2 FQGNSA. The CDR3 spells CASSFRDSPSSGNTIYF. CDR3 in DNA: TGTGCCAGCAGCTTCCGGGACAGCCCTTCCTCTGGAAACACCATATATTTT.

The rearrangement joins TRBV27 to TRBJ1-2; 7 bases fit TRBD1. CDR3 length: 14 amino acids. CDR1 and CDR2 (germline): MNHEY, SMNVEV (reference sequence). The junction had 7 bases not matched to a gene; V was cut back by 5 bases and J by 4 bases. CDR3 loop: CASSTQGSSYGYTF. In DNA form, the CDR3 reads TGTGCCAGCAGTACACAGGGGAGTAGCTATGGCTACACCTTC.

V is TRBV6-6 and J is TRBJ1-2; TRBD1 agrees at 7 bases. The CDR3 has 14 amino acids. From germline, CDR1 is MNHNY and CDR2 SVGAGI (reference sequence). The V and J ends lost 4 bases and 8 bases, in that order; junction bases with no gene match: 10. The CDR3 sequence: CASSFRTGVEGYTF. CDR3 DNA sequence: TGTGCCAGCAGTTTCCGTACAGGGGTTGAAGGCTACACCTTC.

The chain combines TRBV7-9 with TRBJ1-4; 8 bases agree with TRBD1. Trimming at V came to 5 bases and at J to 8 bases, leaving 10 bases not matched to a gene. Germline lookup yields CDR1 SEHNR and CDR2 FQNEAQ (reference sequence). The CDR3 is 15 residues long. For the CDR3, the DNA is TGTGCCAGCAGCGCCGTTCAGGGGGCTGGGGAAAAACTGTTTTTT. This translates into CASSAVQGAGEKLFF.

This chain links TRBV9 with TRBJ1-4; 8 nucleotides match TRBD1. Germline V CDR1 and CDR2: SGDLS, YYNGEE. The J segment lost 7 bases and the V segment lost 3 bases, leaving 5 bases of the junction unmatched. The CDR3 is 14 amino acids. The CDR3 reads CASSAETGVEKLFF. CDR3 in DNA: TGTGCCAGCAGCGCGGAGACAGGGGTTGAAAAACTGTTTTTT.

This clone was detected only once. A read error may account for a junction end that differs from germline. J is TRBJ1-2 and V is TRBV7-9; 8 positions agree with TRBD1. This CDR3 is built from 16 residues. Germline V lookup: CDR1 SEHNR, CDR2 FQNEAQ (reference sequence). In nucleotides, the CDR3 is TGTTCCAGCAGCTTACAAATGGACAGGGCTAACTATGGCTACACCTTC. Translation: CSSSLQMDRANYGYTF.

This clone occurred a few times. The J gene is TRBJ2-7, the V gene TRBV28, with 7 bases identical to TRBD2. Germline V gene sequence: CDR1 MDHEN, CDR2 SYDVKM. With V trimmed by 2 bases and J by 4 bases, 8 bases remained unmatched. The length of the CDR3 is 15 residues. The CDR3 DNA follows: TGTGCCAGCAGTTTAGGTACGAGGGAGGGATACGAGCAGTACTTC. Translated: CASSLGTREGYEQYF.

This chain uses TRBV5-4 with TRBJ1-5; D not certain. The germline gives CDR1 SGHNT, CDR2 YYREEE (reference sequence). The CDR3 loop spans 15 amino acids. Trimming took 1 base from V and 0 from J, leaving 8 bases between them. CDR3 nucleotides: TGTGCCAGCAGCTTGTTTTTGCGTAGCAATCAGCCCCAGCATTTT. Translating gives CASSLFLRSNQPQHF.

In this sample, this clone turned up a few times. The genes are TRBV7-9 and TRBJ2-3; TRBD2 might be the D (5 bases). Germline assignment: CDR1 SEHNR and CDR2 FQNEAQ (reference sequence). V lost 0 bases to trimming and J lost 4 bases, with 11 bases between them. The CDR3 covers 15 residues. For the CDR3, the DNA is TGTGCCAGCAGCTTAGCGGGAGTGTGGGCAGATACGCAGTATTTT. Its protein product is CASSLAGVWADTQYF.

The CDR3 bases are TGTGCCAGCCCCCCGGGGACAGGGGTCTATGGCTACACCTTC. As protein: CASPPGTGVYGYTF. The chain employs TRBV6-5 and TRBJ1-2; 10 nucleotides line up with TRBD1. J gave up 4 bases and V 8 bases, and 7 bases lay outside the gene matches. The length of the CDR3 is 14 residues. Per germline, CDR1 MNHEY and CDR2 SVGAGI.

This chain joins TRBV19 and TRBJ1-2; TRBD1 matches at 7 bases. Germline CDR1 is LNHDA and CDR2 is SQIVND (reference sequence). This CDR3 comprises 15 residues. V shed 5 bases, J shed 2 bases, and the junction held 8 bases outside the gene matches. The chain's CDR3 is CASSYRRDRNYGYTF. CDR3 DNA: TGTGCCAGTAGTTACCGCCGGGACAGAAACTATGGCTACACCTTC.